This T cell receptor (beta chain) was obtained from a study of control samples from healthy donors and cancer patients. Only in-frame clones appear in the TCRdb table, and some are missing; sequencing was by immunoSEQ multiplex PCR. The sample consists of roughly 170,000 clones, 90% to 95% of them appearing once. Trimming left V 4 bases short and J 10 bases short, with 14 bases between. The CDR3 is 13 amino acids. Germline V lookup: CDR1 SGHVS, CDR2 FQNEAQ. Material: blood. The TCR was taken from a man between 18 and 35 years old in good health. The J gene is TRBJ2-1, the V gene TRBV7-8, with D perhaps matching TRBD2 (6 bases). CDR3 DNA: TGTGCCAGCAGCTACCTGTCCCGGGGGGAGCAGTTCTTC. This sequence encodes CASSYLSRGEQFF.